A single sample is the source of the 2 T cell receptor beta chains below, sequenced in a study of blood T cell repertoires in COVID-19. The method was immunoSEQ multiplex PCR; TCRdb's version includes in-frame clones alone and lacks a portion of them. The table shows 90,000 to 130,000 clones, with around 90% occurring only once. Sequencing was performed on peripheral blood. These receptors originate from a woman between 50 and 59 years old with acute or convalescent COVID-19.

This chain joins TRBV6-5 and TRBJ2-7, with D perhaps TRBD1 (6 bases). Trimming took 7 bases from V and 6 from J, leaving 16 bases between them. The germline V gene has CDR1 MNHEY and CDR2 SVGAGI. The CDR3 consists of 13 residues. The CDR3, as DNA: TGTGCCAGCACCCTACTCAGGGGTGGCGAGCAGTACTTC. Translating gives CASTLLRGGEQYF.

The genes are TRBV5-1 and TRBJ1-3, with D tentatively TRBD1 (6 bases). Germline V lookup: CDR1 SGHRS, CDR2 YFSETQ. V lost 2 bases and J lost 0, with 12 bases in between. The CDR3 runs 16 residues. The CDR3 protein is CASSFKDSLSGNTIYF. The CDR3 DNA follows: TGCGCCAGCAGCTTTAAGGACAGCCTCTCTGGAAACACCATATATTTT.